This TCR beta chain was sequenced for a study of shared clonotypes between healthy human individuals. On the study more broadly: The composition of the donors was a couple of women and a few men aged 18 to 49. Notes on the study in general: Sequencing depth was expected to influence donor clonotype sharing.

In germline, CDR1 is SGHNT, CDR2 YENEEA. The V gene lost 4 bases and the J gene lost 6 bases, with 13 bases spanning the gap. The CDR3 totals 13 residues. Assay used: immunoSEQ multiplex PCR; TCRdb lists only in-frame clones, some missing. The repertoire holds 760,000 or so clones, with around 96% as singletons. Remarks on this clone: Antigen specificity is unknown.

CD45RO-negative, CCR7-positively selected cells formed the naive CD8 fraction, excluding terminally differentiated effector memory CD45RA+ cells. This TCR was recovered from a man aged 30 to 39 in good health. Sequencing was done on a sample of naive CD8+ T cells sorted from blood. The rearrangement uses TRBV11-3 and TRBJ2-7; a possible D gene is TRBD1 (5 bases). CDR3 sequence (DNA): TGTGCCAGCAGCTCGCAGACAGTAGGCGAGCAGTACTTC. This translates into CASSSQTVGEQYF. The whole variable domain, remainder taken from reference TRBV11-3 and TRBJ2-7, is EAGVVQSPRYKIIEKKQPVAFWCNPISGHNTLYWYLQNLGQGPELLIRYENEEAVDDSQLPKDRFSAERLKGVDSTLKIQPAELGDSAVYLCASSSQTVGEQYFGPGTRLTVT.